Listed here are 7 T cell receptor beta chains from one sample, sequenced in a study of T cell responses to AZD1222 COVID-19 vaccine. TCRdb's copy holds only in-frame clones and misses some; the assay was immunoSEQ multiplex PCR. The table records 140,000 to 150,000 clones, 75% to 90% of them present only once. The source material was peripheral blood, sampled on day 0 of MenACWY control vaccination. The receptors shown here come from an adult in good health.

The V call is TRBV7-8, the J call TRBJ1-2, with D uncertain. This CDR3 spans 15 amino acids. In germline, CDR1 is SGHVS, CDR2 FQNEAQ. V gave up 7 bases and J gave up 3 bases, with 18 bases separating them. CDR3 nucleotides: TGTGCCAGCACCCTTGCCGTTGAGAGGGACTATGGCTACACCTTC. This codes for CASTLAVERDYGYTF.

This chain connects TRBV27 to TRBJ1-4; no firm D call. The CDR3 has 14 amino acids. Between the trimmed V and J ends, which lost 5 bases and 3 bases, there was a span of 10 bases. The germline V gene encodes CDR1 MNHEY and CDR2 SMNVEV (reference sequence). DNA for the CDR3: TGTGCCAGCAGTCTCGACCCTCCTAATGAAAAACTGTTTTTT. This translates into CASSLDPPNEKLFF.

This chain links TRBV7-8 with TRBJ1-1; D gene ambiguous. Germline V gene lookup returns CDR1 SGHVS and CDR2 FQNEAQ. This CDR3 is 15 amino acids long. The ends were cut back, 0 bases at V and 3 bases at J, with 11 bases in the middle. The CDR3 protein is CASSLARGWDTEAFF. The CDR3 DNA sequence: TGTGCCAGCAGCTTAGCTCGGGGTTGGGACACTGAAGCTTTCTTT.

The chain recombines TRBV5-4 with TRBJ2-7; possibly TRBD2 for D (5 bases). This CDR3 is 15 amino acids long. The germline CDR1 and CDR2 sequences are SGHNT and YYREEE (reference sequence). V was clipped by 4 bases and J by 0 bases, with 14 bases between them. The CDR3, as DNA: TGTGCCAGCAGCCTGGATCCGGCGGGCTCCTACGAGCAGTACGTC. It yields the protein CASSLDPAGSYEQYV.

The gene calls are TRBV6-5 and TRBJ1-5; D is undetermined. Trimming cost V 7 bases and J 1 base, with 14 bases left between them. This CDR3 contains 15 residues. The V gene's germline CDR1 is MNHEY and CDR2 SVGAGI. CDR3 sequence (DNA): TGTGCCAGCAAAGTTAGGGAGTACAGCAATCAGCCCCAGCATTTT. It specifies CASKVREYSNQPQHF.

The rearrangement links TRBV5-6 to TRBJ1-2; a possible D gene is TRBD1 (6 bases). The V gene's germline CDR1 is SGHDT and CDR2 YYEEEE. The CDR3 is 13 amino acids. V dropped 4 bases and J dropped 4 bases, with 11 bases sitting between them. CDR3 nucleotides: TGTGCCAGCAGCCTACAGGGCATCTATGGCTACACCTTC. Translating gives CASSLQGIYGYTF.

This sequence joins TRBV7-2 and TRBJ2-7, with D unresolved. Trimming took off 2 bases at V and 7 bases at J, with 15 bases between the two ends. CDR3 length: 14 residues. Germline-derived CDR1 and CDR2 are SGHTA and FQGNSA. Written as DNA, the CDR3 is TGTGCCAGCAGCTTAATAGCTCCTGGTAAAGAGCAGTACTTC. Translated, it gives CASSLIAPGKEQYF. The full variable domain, rest sourced from reference TRBV7-2 and TRBJ2-7, is GAGVSQSPSNKVTEKGKDVELRCDPISGHTALYWYRQSLGQGLEFLIYFQGNSAPDKSGLPSDRFSAERTGGSVSTLTIQRTQQEDSAVYLCASSLIAPGKEQYFGPGTRLTVT.